The TCR beta chain under discussion was sequenced for a study of control samples from healthy donors and cancer patients. The assay was immunoSEQ multiplex PCR, and TCRdb's table has in-frame clones only and misses some. The sample has about 120,000 clones, approximately 89% seen once. The CDR3 runs 14 residues. The germline V gene encodes CDR1 SEHNR and CDR2 FQNEAQ (reference sequence). Trimming removed 5 bases from V and 1 base from J, with 11 bases in between. This TCR was recovered from a young woman in good health. The specimen was blood. The chain combines TRBV7-9 with TRBJ2-5; D gene uncertain. The CDR3 reads CASSPGEFQETQYF. CDR3 sequence (DNA): TGTGCCAGCAGCCCCGGTGAATTCCAAGAGACCCAGTACTTC.